These 9 T cell receptor beta chains were all obtained from the same sample, sequenced in a study of T cell responses to AZD1222 COVID-19 vaccine. Repertoires were generated with immunoSEQ multiplex PCR, while TCRdb's copy carries only in-frame clones and drops some. The sample lists tens of thousands of clones, around nine tenths occurring once. Sequencing was performed on peripheral blood, taken on day 0 of MenACWY control vaccination. The receptor source for this set is an adult in good health.

Note on this clone: The germline gene is not matched at one end of the junction; a read error may be the cause. The J gene is TRBJ1-6, the V gene TRBV6-5, with D perhaps TRBD1 (5 bases). Germline loops: CDR1 MNHEY, CDR2 SVGAGI. This CDR3 region has 16 residues. The CDR3 nucleotides read TGTGCCAGCAGTTACCAAGGGACGCCCTACAATTCACCCCTCCACTTT. Its protein product is CASSYQGTPYNSPLHF.

V is TRBV28 and J is TRBJ2-3; TRBD1 matches 7 bases. In germline, CDR1 is MDHEN, CDR2 SYDVKM. V shed 3 bases, J shed 3 bases, and the junction held 12 bases outside the gene matches. This CDR3 has 17 amino acids. The CDR3 is CASSLASPGQKTDTQYF. CDR3 bases: TGTGCCAGCAGTTTGGCAAGCCCGGGACAGAAGACAGATACGCAGTATTTT. Full variable domain (remainder filled in from reference TRBV28 and TRBJ2-3): DVKVTQSSRYLVKRTGEKVFLECVQDMDHENMFWYRQDPGLGLRLIYFSYDVKMKEKGDIPEGYSVSREKKERFSLILESASTNQTSMYLCASSLASPGQKTDTQYFGPGTRLTVL.

The chain carries TRBV19 and TRBJ2-5, with D perhaps TRBD1 (5 bases). The CDR3 spans 13 residues. Per the germline V gene, CDR1 is LNHDA and CDR2 is SQIVND (reference sequence). The V end was cut by 5 bases, the J end by 5 bases, with 12 bases between. The CDR3 DNA is TGTGCCAGTAGTCGGCAGGGTTCCGAGACCCAGTACTTC. This sequence encodes CASSRQGSETQYF.

As DNA, the CDR3 is TGCGCCAGCAGTGAGGGGGACGTCTACGAGCAGTACTTC. Translating gives CASSEGDVYEQYF. The chain joins TRBV10-1 to TRBJ2-7, with D perhaps matching TRBD1 or TRBD2 (5 bases each). The length of the CDR3 is 13 residues. V shed 2 bases and J shed 3 bases, with 8 bases lying between them. Germline V lookup: CDR1 WNHNN, CDR2 SYGVQD (reference sequence).

The table lists this clone with a count of one. The V gene is TRBV12-1, the J gene TRBJ2-1; the table's D call, TRBD2, has no DNA check behind it. TRBV12-1 is a recognized pseudogene. The CDR3 is 17 residues long. CDR3 protein: CASSYPTSGRSYNEQFF. The CDR3 DNA follows: TGTGCCAGCAGCTACCCGACTAGCGGACGCTCCTACAATGAGCAGTTCTTC.

The chain employs TRBV28 and TRBJ1-5; no clear D gene. CDR1 and CDR2 (germline): MDHEN, SYDVKM. V lost 7 bases and J 2 bases, leaving 9 bases between the germline ends. This CDR3 spans 13 amino acids. CDR3 protein: CASIGRGNQPQHF. The CDR3 bases are TGTGCCAGCATCGGACGAGGCAATCAGCCCCAGCATTTT. Combining the CDR3 with reference TRBV28 and TRBJ1-5 gives the whole variable domain DVKVTQSSRYLVKRTGEKVFLECVQDMDHENMFWYRQDPGLGLRLIYFSYDVKMKEKGDIPEGYSVSREKKERFSLILESASTNQTSMYLCASIGRGNQPQHFGDGTRLSIL.

This clone was recorded only once. This sequence joins TRBV5-1 and TRBJ2-1; 8 bases agree with TRBD1. The germline V gene encodes CDR1 SGHRS and CDR2 YFSETQ. This CDR3 is 15 amino acids long. The trim removed 3 bases at V and 5 bases at J, leaving 7 bases unmatched. CDR3 protein: CASSSGQANHNEQFF. The CDR3 DNA reads as TGCGCCAGCAGCTCGGGACAGGCAAACCACAATGAGCAGTTCTTC.

The chain uses TRBV28 and TRBJ2-7; D is unresolved. Germline values: CDR1 MDHEN, CDR2 SYDVKM. CDR3 size: 10 residues. V was shortened by 9 bases and J by 5 bases, with 8 bases between the two germline ends. The CDR3 nucleotides read TGTGCCAGTGGAAGGGACGAGCAGTACTTC. It specifies CASGRDEQYF.

The rearrangement links TRBV28 to TRBJ2-5, with unresolved D. The CDR3 spans 14 residues. The germline V gene encodes CDR1 MDHEN and CDR2 SYDVKM. V was pared by 5 bases and J by 3 bases, with 13 bases between. The CDR3 reads CASSPPSGEETQYF. The CDR3 DNA reads as TGTGCCAGCAGTCCCCCGAGTGGGGAAGAGACCCAGTACTTC.